This T cell receptor (beta chain) was identified in a study of blood T cell repertoires in COVID-19. The overall study: Some COVID-19 samples were acute and others convalescent; all came from the United States, Italy and Spain.

This table comes from immunoSEQ multiplex PCR, and its TCRdb copy is limited to in-frame clones, with some not included. Altogether some 180,000 clones are present, approximately 80% being singletons, with the ten largest covering approximately 15%. Participants were aged roughly 18 to 90 years, lived in 25 or so US areas, and enrolled virtually. Allocation to cohorts depended on clinical history reported by the participants. A COVID-19 case had been met by exposed participants during the 2 weeks before study entry. The CDR3 has 16 amino acids. In germline, CDR1 is LNHDA, CDR2 SQIVND (reference sequence). V lost 4 bases and J 11 bases, leaving 24 bases between the germline ends.

This chain links TRBV19 with TRBJ1-5, with TRBD1 as a possible D gene (5 bases). This receptor was identified in a man in his 60s who had been exposed to COVID-19. The sequencing input was PBMCs or T cells enriched from blood (not recorded which). CDR3 nucleotide sequence: TGTGCCAGTAGTACGACCGGGCAGGGAGGGAGACGGTCCCAGCATTTT. Protein: CASSTTGQGGRRSQHF. Together with reference TRBV19 and TRBJ1-5, the CDR3 gives the full variable domain: DGGITQSPKYLFRKEGQNVTLSCEQNLNHDAMYWYRQDPGQGLRLIYYSQIVNDFQKGDIAEGYSVSREKKESFPLTVTSAQKNPTAFYLCASSTTGQGGRRSQHFGDGTRLSIL.